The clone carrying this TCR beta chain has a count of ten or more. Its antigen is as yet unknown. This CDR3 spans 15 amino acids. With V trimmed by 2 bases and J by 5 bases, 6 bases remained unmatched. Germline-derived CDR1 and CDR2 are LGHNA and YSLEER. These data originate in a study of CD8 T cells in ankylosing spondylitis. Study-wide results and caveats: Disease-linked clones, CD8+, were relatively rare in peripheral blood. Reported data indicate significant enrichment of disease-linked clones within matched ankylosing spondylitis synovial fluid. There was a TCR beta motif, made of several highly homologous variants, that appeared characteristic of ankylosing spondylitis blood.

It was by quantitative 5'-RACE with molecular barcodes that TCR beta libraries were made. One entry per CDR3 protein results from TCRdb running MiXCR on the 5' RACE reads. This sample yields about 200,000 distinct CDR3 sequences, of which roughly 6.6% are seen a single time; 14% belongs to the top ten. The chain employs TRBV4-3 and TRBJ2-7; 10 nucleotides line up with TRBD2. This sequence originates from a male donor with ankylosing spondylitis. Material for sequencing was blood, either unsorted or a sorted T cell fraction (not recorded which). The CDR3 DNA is TGCGCCAGCAGCCAACGGGAGCGGGAGGGCAACGAGCAGTACTTC. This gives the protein CASSQREREGNEQYF.